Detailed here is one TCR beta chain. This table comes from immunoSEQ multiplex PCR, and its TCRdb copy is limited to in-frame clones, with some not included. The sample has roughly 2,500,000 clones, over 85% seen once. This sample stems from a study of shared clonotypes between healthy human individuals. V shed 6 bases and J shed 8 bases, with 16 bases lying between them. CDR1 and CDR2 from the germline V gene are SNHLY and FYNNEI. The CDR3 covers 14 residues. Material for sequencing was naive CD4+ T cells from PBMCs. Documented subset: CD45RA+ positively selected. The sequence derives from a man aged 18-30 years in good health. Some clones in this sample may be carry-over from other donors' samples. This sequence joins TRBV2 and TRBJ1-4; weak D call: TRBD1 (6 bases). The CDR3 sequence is CASSPDRGWEKLFF. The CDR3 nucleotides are TGTGCCAGCAGCCCGGACAGAGGCTGGGAAAAACTGTTTTTT.